The clone carrying this TCR beta chain was seen a few times. What it recognizes is unknown. This record belongs to a study of T cells in Graves' hyperthyroidism and ophthalmopathy. Whole-study findings and limits: Most thyroid clonotypes with frequency above 0.001 were detected in blood. Ophthalmopathy, as predicted by the model, came a median 6.5 months after the prediction. A model of 13 V-J features distinguished ophthalmopathy from stable hyperthyroidism.

Amplified TCR beta CDR3 regions derived from RNA transcripts. The TCR CDR3 first-round RT-PCR relied on the HTBI primer set. TCRdb used MiXCR to reprocess the multiplex PCR reads, holding one entry per CDR3 protein. The data show approximately 350,000 distinct CDR3 sequences, about 16% seen once. This CDR3 is 9 amino acids long. In germline, CDR1 is MDHEN, CDR2 SYDVKM. The receptor comes from a woman aged 60 to 75 with Graves' ophthalmopathy. The rearrangement joins TRBV28 to TRBJ1-5; D gene unclear. Material for sequencing was blood. The DNA of the CDR3 is TGTGCGGGTGGGCAGCCCCAGCATTTT. It encodes CAGGQPQHF.